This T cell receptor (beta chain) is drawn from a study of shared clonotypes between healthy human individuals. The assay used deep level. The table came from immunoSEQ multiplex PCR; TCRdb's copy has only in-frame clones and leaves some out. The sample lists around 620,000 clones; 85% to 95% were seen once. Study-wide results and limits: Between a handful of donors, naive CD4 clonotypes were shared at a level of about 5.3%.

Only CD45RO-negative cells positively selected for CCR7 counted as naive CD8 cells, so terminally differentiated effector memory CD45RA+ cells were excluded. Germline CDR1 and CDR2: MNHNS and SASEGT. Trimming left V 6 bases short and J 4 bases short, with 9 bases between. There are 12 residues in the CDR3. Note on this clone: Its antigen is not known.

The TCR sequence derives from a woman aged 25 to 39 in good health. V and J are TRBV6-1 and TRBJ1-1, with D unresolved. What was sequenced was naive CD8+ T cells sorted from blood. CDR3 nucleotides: TGTGCCAGCAGATCGGTGGGCACTGAAGCTTTCTTT. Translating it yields CASRSVGTEAFF.